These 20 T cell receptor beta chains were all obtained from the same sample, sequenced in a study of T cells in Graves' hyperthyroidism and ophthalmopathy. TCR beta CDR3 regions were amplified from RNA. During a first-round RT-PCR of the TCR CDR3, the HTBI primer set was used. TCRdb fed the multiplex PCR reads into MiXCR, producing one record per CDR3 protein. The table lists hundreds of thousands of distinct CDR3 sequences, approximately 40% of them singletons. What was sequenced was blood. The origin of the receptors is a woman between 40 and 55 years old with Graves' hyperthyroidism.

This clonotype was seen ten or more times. The CDR3 bases are TGTGCCAGCAGCCCCCCGGGGGGTTGGCCCTACGAGCAGTACTTC. Amino acid sequence: CASSPPGGWPYEQYF. V gene TRBV7-8 combines with J gene TRBJ2-7; 7 bases are shared with TRBD2. V trimming: 5 bases; J trimming: 2 bases; junction bases outside the gene matches: 9. Germline CDR1 is SGHVS and CDR2 is FQNEAQ. CDR3 length equals 15 residues.

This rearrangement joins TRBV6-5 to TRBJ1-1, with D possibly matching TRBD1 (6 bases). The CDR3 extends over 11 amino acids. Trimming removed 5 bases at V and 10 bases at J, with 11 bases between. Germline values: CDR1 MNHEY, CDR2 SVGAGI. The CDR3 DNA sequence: TGTGCCAGCAGTCTCAGGGGTGGAGCTTTCTTT. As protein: CASSLRGGAFF.

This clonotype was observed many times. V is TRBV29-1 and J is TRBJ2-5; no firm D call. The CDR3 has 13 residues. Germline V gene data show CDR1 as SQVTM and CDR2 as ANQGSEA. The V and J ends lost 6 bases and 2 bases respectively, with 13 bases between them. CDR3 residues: CSVPSRDQETQYF. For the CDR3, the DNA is TGCAGCGTCCCAAGTAGGGATCAAGAGACCCAGTACTTC. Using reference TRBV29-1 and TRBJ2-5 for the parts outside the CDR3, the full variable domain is SAVISQKPSRDICQRGTSLTIQCQVDSQVTMMFWYRQQPGQSLTLIATANQGSEATYESGFVIDKFPISRPNLTFSTLTVSNMSPEDSSIYLCSVPSRDQETQYFGPGTRLLVL.

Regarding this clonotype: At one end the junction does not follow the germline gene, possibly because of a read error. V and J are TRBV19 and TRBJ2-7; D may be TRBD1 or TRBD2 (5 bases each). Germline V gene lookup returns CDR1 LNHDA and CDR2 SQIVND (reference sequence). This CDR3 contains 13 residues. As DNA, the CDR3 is TGTGCCAGTAGTATTCGGGGCCCCTACGGGCAGTACTTC. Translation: CASSIRGPYGQYF.

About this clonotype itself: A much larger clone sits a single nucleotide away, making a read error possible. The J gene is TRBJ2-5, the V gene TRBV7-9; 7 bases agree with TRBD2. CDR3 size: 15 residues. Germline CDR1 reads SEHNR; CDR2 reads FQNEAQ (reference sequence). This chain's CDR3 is CASSPASGPQETRYF. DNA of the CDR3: TGTGCCAGCAGCCCAGCTAGCGGCCCACAAGAGACCCGGTACTTC. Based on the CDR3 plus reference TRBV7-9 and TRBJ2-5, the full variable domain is DTGVSQNPRHKITKRGQNVTFRCDPISEHNRLYWYRQTLGQGPEFLTYFQNEAQLEKSRLLSDRFSAERPKGSFSTLEIQRTEQGDSAMYLCASSPASGPQETRYFGPGTRLLVL.

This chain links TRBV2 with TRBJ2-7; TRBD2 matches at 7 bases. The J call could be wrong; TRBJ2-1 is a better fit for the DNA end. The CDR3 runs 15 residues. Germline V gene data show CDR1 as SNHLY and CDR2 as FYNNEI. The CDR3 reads CASKGAGVSSDEQFF. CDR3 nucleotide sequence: TGTGCCAGCAAAGGTGCGGGAGTATCTAGCGATGAGCAGTTCTTC.

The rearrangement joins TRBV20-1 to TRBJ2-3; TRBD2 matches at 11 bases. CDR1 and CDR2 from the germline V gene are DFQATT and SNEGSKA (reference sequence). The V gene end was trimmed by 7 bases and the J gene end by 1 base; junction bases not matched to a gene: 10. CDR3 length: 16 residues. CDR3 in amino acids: CSGGTSGRGGTDTQYF. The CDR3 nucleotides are TGCAGTGGCGGGACTAGCGGAAGGGGAGGCACAGATACGCAGTATTTT.

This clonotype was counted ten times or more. In nucleotides, the CDR3 is TGTGCCAGCTCACCTTCGTCAGGCCCTCGAGAGACCCAGTACTTC. This translates into CASSPSSGPRETQYF. The chain combines TRBV18 with TRBJ2-5; D not certain. The CDR3 is 15 amino acids. Trimming took 3 bases from V and 4 from J, leaving 15 bases between them. Germline assignment: CDR1 KGHSH and CDR2 LQKENI.

As DNA, the CDR3 is TGTGCCAGCAGCGCCGTATCGGATACGCAGTATTTT. Residues: CASSAVSDTQYF. The chain has TRBV9 and TRBJ2-3; D is undetermined. V lost 3 bases to trimming and J lost 6 bases, with 8 bases between them. This CDR3 has 12 residues. CDR1 and CDR2 (germline): SGDLS, YYNGEE. Supplemented by reference TRBV9 and TRBJ2-3, the full variable domain reads DSGVTQTPKHLITATGQRVTLRCSPRSGDLSVYWYQQSLDQGLQFLIQYYNGEERAKGNILERFSAQQFPDLHSELNLSSLELGDSALYFCASSAVSDTQYFGPGTRLTVL.

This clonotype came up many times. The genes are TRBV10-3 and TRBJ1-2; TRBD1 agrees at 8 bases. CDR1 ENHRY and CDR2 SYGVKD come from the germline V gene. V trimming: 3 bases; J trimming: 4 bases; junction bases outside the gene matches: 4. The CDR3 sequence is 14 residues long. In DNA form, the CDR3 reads TGTGCCATCAGTGACCCAGGGGGCATCTATGGCTACACCTTC. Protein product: CAISDPGGIYGYTF.

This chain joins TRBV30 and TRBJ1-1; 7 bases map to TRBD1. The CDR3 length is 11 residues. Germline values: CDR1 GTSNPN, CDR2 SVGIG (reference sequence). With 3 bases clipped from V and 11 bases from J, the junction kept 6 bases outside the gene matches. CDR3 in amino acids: CAWSRGVYAFF. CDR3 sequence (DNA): TGTGCCTGGAGCAGGGGGGTTTATGCTTTCTTT.

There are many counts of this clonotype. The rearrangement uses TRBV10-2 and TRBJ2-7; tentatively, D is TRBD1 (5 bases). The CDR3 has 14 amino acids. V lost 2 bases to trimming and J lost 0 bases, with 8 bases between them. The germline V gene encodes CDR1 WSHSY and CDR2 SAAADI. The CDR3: CASSEGALSYEQYF. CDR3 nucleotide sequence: TGCGCCAGCAGTGAGGGGGCACTCTCCTACGAGCAGTACTTC.

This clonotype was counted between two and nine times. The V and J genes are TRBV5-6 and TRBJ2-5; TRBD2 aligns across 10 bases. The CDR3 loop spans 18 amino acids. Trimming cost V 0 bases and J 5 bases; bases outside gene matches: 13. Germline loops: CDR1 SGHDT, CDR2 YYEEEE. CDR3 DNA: TGTGCCAGCAGCTTGGAACGGACTAGCGGACCGGAGCCGGAGACCCAGTACTTC. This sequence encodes CASSLERTSGPEPETQYF.

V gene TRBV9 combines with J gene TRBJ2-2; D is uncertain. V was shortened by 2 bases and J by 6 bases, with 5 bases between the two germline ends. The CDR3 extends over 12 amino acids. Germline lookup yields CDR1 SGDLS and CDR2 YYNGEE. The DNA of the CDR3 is TGTGCCAGCAGCGTTCTCCCCGGGGAGCTGTTTTTT. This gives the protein CASSVLPGELFF.

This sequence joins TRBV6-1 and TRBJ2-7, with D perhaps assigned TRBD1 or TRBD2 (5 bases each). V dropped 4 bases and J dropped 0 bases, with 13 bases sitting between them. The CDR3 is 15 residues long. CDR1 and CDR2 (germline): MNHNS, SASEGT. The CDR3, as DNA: TGTGCCAGCAGTGTCGCCGGGACCCGCTCCTACGAGCAGTACTTC. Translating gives CASSVAGTRSYEQYF.

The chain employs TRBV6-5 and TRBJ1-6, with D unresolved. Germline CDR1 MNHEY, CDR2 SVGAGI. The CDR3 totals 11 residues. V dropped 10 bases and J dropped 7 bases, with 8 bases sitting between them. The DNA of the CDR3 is TGTGCCACCCGCTCGAATTCACCCCTCCACTTT. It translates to CATRSNSPLHF.

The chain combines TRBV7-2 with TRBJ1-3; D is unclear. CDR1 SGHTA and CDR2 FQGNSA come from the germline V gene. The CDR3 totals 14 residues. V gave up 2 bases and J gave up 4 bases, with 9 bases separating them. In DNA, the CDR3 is TGTGCCAGCAGCTTAATCTCCGGCGGAAACACCATATATTTT. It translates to CASSLISGGNTIYF.

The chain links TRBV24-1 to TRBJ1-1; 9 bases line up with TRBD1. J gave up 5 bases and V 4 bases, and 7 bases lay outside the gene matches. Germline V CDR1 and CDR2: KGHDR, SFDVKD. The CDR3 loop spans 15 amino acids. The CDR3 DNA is TGTGCCACCAGTGACCCGGGACAGGGAGTAACTGAAGCTTTCTTT. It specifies CATSDPGQGVTEAFF.

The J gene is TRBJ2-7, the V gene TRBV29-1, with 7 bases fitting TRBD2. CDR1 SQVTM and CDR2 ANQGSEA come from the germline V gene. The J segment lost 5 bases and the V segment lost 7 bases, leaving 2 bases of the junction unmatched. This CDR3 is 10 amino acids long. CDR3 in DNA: TGCAGCGCTGGGAGGGACGAGCAGTACTTC. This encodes CSAGRDEQYF.

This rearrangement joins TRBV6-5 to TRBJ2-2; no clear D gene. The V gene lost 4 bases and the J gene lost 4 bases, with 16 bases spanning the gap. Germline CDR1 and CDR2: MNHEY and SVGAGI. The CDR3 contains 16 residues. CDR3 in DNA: TGTGCCAGCAGTTCCAATTTAGGTAGAGGCACCGGGGAGCTGTTTTTT. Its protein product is CASSSNLGRGTGELFF.